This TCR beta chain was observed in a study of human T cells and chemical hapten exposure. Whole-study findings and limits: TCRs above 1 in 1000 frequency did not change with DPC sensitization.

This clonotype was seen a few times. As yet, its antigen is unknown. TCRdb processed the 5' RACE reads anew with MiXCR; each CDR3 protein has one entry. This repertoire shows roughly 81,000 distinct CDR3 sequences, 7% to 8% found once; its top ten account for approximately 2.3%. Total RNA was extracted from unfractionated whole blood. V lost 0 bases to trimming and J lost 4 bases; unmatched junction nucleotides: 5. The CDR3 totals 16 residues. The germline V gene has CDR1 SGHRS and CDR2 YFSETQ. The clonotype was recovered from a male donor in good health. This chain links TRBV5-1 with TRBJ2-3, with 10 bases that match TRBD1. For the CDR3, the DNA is TGCGCCAGCAGCTTGGGGGCCGGGACAGGGGCAGATACGCAGTATTTT. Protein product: CASSLGAGTGADTQYF.